What follows are 15 T cell receptor beta chains derived from one specimen sequenced in a study of a mutant IDH1 vaccine in newly diagnosed glioma. These receptors have no identified antigens. Assay used: immunoSEQ multiplex PCR; TCRdb lists only in-frame clones, some missing. The sample holds roughly 130,000 clones, about four fifths seen once. The time point is: week 11, during vaccination. Every single dose of the vaccine, 300 ug of mutant IDH1 20-mer peptide, came with topical imiquimod. The sequencing here drew on PBMCs, taken from a glioma patient whose treatment included an IDH1 peptide vaccine. These receptors came from a middle-aged man with glioma.

This clone has a single count. This chain joins TRBV10-3 and TRBJ2-5; D assignment may be TRBD1 or TRBD2 (7 bases each). The CDR3 loop spans 15 amino acids. The germline CDR1 and CDR2 sequences are ENHRY and SYGVKD. V gave up 7 bases and J gave up 5 bases, with 20 bases separating them. The chain's CDR3 is CAIKGAGERGETQYF. The CDR3 nucleotides are TGTGCCATCAAGGGGGCGGGGGAACGAGGGGAGACCCAGTACTTC.

This clone was counted only a few times. The chain links TRBV19 to TRBJ1-2; D gene uncertain. The CDR3 sequence is 12 residues long. Trimming shortened V by 1 base and J by 8 bases, and 8 bases separated the two germline ends. From germline, CDR1 is LNHDA and CDR2 SQIVND (reference sequence). The CDR3 bases are TGTGCCAGTAGTATAGGGGCCAGGGGCTACACCTTC. It codes for CASSIGARGYTF.

This chain joins TRBV5-4 and TRBJ1-2, with 7 bases matching TRBD1. Trimming took 4 bases from V and 3 from J; bases not matched to a gene: 9. There are 15 residues in the CDR3. The germline V gene encodes CDR1 SGHNT and CDR2 YYREEE (reference sequence). CDR3 protein: CASSPGQDWDYGYTF. CDR3 DNA: TGTGCCAGCAGCCCCGGACAGGATTGGGACTATGGCTACACCTTC.

The rearrangement links TRBV19 to TRBJ2-5, with 12 nucleotides matching TRBD1. Germline CDR1 LNHDA, CDR2 SQIVND (reference sequence). The CDR3 runs 14 residues. V was pared by 7 bases and J by 4 bases, with 4 bases of the junction left unmatched. CDR3 sequence: CASKRDRGRETQYF. Here the CDR3 DNA reads TGTGCCAGTAAACGGGACAGGGGGCGAGAGACCCAGTACTTC.

The V and J genes are TRBV19 and TRBJ1-2; TRBD1 matches 9 bases. The CDR3 extends over 13 amino acids. With 5 bases clipped from V and 6 bases from J, the junction kept 4 bases outside the gene matches. Germline V gene sequence: CDR1 LNHDA, CDR2 SQIVND (reference sequence). The CDR3 nucleotides read TGTGCCAGTAGTGGACGGACAGGGGATGGCTACACCTTC. Its protein is CASSGRTGDGYTF.

The chain joins TRBV5-1 to TRBJ2-1; 14 bases align to TRBD2. Germline loops: CDR1 SGHRS, CDR2 YFSETQ. The J segment lost 4 bases and the V segment lost 0 bases, leaving 3 bases of the junction unmatched. This CDR3 is built from 17 residues. CDR3 DNA sequence: TGCGCCAGCAGCTTGGTAGGGACTAGCGGGGGATACAATGAGCAGTTCTTC. Its translation: CASSLVGTSGGYNEQFF.

The CDR3 coding sequence is TGTGCCACCAGCAGAAGCCTCCGGACAACCTCTGGAAACACCATATATTTT. It encodes CATSRSLRTTSGNTIYF. V and J are TRBV15 and TRBJ1-3; TRBD1 is a possible D gene (5 bases). Trimming shortened V by 2 bases and J by 0 bases, and 14 bases separated the two germline ends. The CDR3 is made up of 17 amino acids. In germline, CDR1 is LNHNV, CDR2 YYDKDF (reference sequence). Drawing the rest from reference TRBV15 and TRBJ1-3, the complete variable domain is DAMVIQNPRYQVTQFGKPVTLSCSQTLNHNVMYWYQQKSSQAPKLLFHYYDKDFNNEADTPDNFQSRRPNTSFCFLDIRSPGLGDTAMYLCATSRSLRTTSGNTIYFGEGSWLTVV.

V and J are TRBV28 and TRBJ2-7; TRBD1 matches 7 bases. Germline V lookup: CDR1 MDHEN, CDR2 SYDVKM. CDR3 size: 18 residues. V was clipped by 3 bases and J by 2 bases; unmatched bases: 16. The CDR3 DNA is TGTGCCAGCAGTTTCCCCGATCCATGGACAGGAAAAACCTACGAGCAGTACTTC. Translated, it gives CASSFPDPWTGKTYEQYF.

The CDR3 protein is CASSPRTVSYEQYF. The CDR3 DNA reads TGTGCCAGCAGTCCCCGGACCGTCTCCTACGAGCAGTACTTC. The V and J genes are TRBV6-6 and TRBJ2-7; D gene ambiguous. V lost 5 bases and J 0 bases, leaving 11 bases between the germline ends. CDR1 MNHNY and CDR2 SVGAGI come from the germline V gene (reference sequence). This CDR3 region has 14 residues.

The chain recombines TRBV11-2 with TRBJ2-3, with 7 bases fitting TRBD2. This CDR3 region has 16 residues. V was pared by 5 bases and J by 1 base, with 9 bases of the junction left unmatched. The V gene's germline CDR1 is SGHAT and CDR2 FQNNGV. The CDR3 DNA is TGTGCCAGCAGCGTAGCCGGGACTACCCGCACAGATACGCAGTATTTT. This sequence encodes CASSVAGTTRTDTQYF. Full variable domain (rest looked up from reference TRBV11-2 and TRBJ2-3): EAGVAQSPRYKIIEKRQSVAFWCNPISGHATLYWYQQILGQGPKLLIQFQNNGVVDDSQLPKDRFSAERLKGVDSTLKIQPAKLEDSAVYLCASSVAGTTRTDTQYFGPGTRLTVL.

J is TRBJ2-7 and V is TRBV28; weak D call: TRBD1 (6 bases). There are 14 residues in the CDR3. V was pared by 1 base and J by 2 bases, with 9 bases between. Germline V gives CDR1 MDHEN, CDR2 SYDVKM. The CDR3 loop reads CASSLSGAPYEQYF. DNA for the CDR3: TGTGCCAGCAGTTTATCAGGGGCACCCTACGAGCAGTACTTC.

The rearrangement joins TRBV6-1 to TRBJ2-1; 7 nucleotides align to TRBD1. The germline CDR1 and CDR2 sequences are MNHNS and SASEGT. V shed 1 base and J 5 bases; nucleotides not matched to a gene: 2. CDR3 length: 14 amino acids. CDR3 residues: CASSEVGQNNEQFF. The CDR3 DNA reads TGTGCCAGCAGTGAAGTGGGACAGAACAATGAGCAGTTCTTC.

The chain links TRBV27 to TRBJ1-4; 7 positions match TRBD1. V gave up 2 bases and J gave up 8 bases; unmatched junction bases: 2. CDR1 MNHEY and CDR2 SMNVEV come from the germline V gene (reference sequence). This CDR3 is 13 amino acids long. CDR3 amino acids: CASSLQGEEKLFF. The CDR3 DNA reads TGTGCCAGCAGTTTACAGGGGGAGGAAAAACTGTTTTTT. Full variable domain (missing parts from reference TRBV27 and TRBJ1-4): EAQVTQNPRYLITVTGKKLTVTCSQNMNHEYMSWYRQDPGLGLRQIYYSMNVEVTDKGDVPEGYKVSRKEKRNFPLILESPSPNQTSLYFCASSLQGEEKLFFGSGTQLSVL.

The V gene is TRBV4-3, the J gene TRBJ2-2; 10 nucleotides align to TRBD1. The J segment lost 7 bases and the V segment lost 1 base, leaving 15 bases of the junction unmatched. CDR1 and CDR2 from the germline V gene are LGHNA and YSLEER. The CDR3 contains 19 residues. CDR3 residues: CASSQAKPGQGLWGGELFF. CDR3 DNA sequence: TGCGCCAGCAGCCAAGCTAAACCGGGACAGGGGTTATGGGGCGGGGAGCTGTTTTTT.

The gene calls are TRBV5-5 and TRBJ2-3; perhaps TRBD2 as D (5 bases). Germline V lookup: CDR1 SGHKS, CDR2 YYEKEE (reference sequence). The V gene lost 0 bases and the J gene lost 3 bases, with 11 bases spanning the gap. The CDR3 consists of 15 residues. CDR3 in DNA: TGTGCCAGCAGCTTGGCGGGAATGGAAACAGATACGCAGTATTTT. Translated: CASSLAGMETDTQYF. The full variable domain, its missing parts supplied by reference TRBV5-5 and TRBJ2-3, is DAGVTQSPTHLIKTRGQQVTLRCSPISGHKSVSWYQQVLGQGPQFIFQYYEKEERGRGNFPDRFSARQFPNYSSELNVNALLLGDSALYLCASSLAGMETDTQYFGPGTRLTVL.